The 21 T cell receptor beta chains below come from one sample, sequenced in a study of T cells in Graves' hyperthyroidism and ophthalmopathy. The investigators amplified TCR beta CDR3 regions from RNA transcripts. The study used the HTBI primer set for a first-round RT-PCR of the TCR CDR3. TCRdb re-derived calls from the multiplex PCR reads in MiXCR, one entry per CDR3 protein. This table holds about 600,000 distinct CDR3 sequences, approximately 16% found once. Sequencing used blood. Receptor source: a woman in her thirties or forties with Graves' ophthalmopathy.

Many counts were recorded for this clonotype. CDR3 in amino acids: CASSPGPNSLGYGYTF. In DNA form, the CDR3 reads TGTGCCAGCAGCCCGGGACCGAACTCCTTGGGCTATGGCTACACCTTC. The chain employs TRBV27 and TRBJ1-2, with a possible D match to TRBD1 (5 bases). Germline loops: CDR1 MNHEY, CDR2 SMNVEV (reference sequence). The CDR3 has 16 amino acids. V was shortened by 6 bases and J by 4 bases, with 21 bases between the two germline ends.

This chain connects TRBV6-6 to TRBJ1-1, with TRBD1 as a possible D gene (6 bases). Trimming shortened V by 1 base and J by 1 base, and 10 bases separated the two germline ends. This CDR3 comprises 15 residues. Germline V gene sequence: CDR1 MNHNY, CDR2 SVGAGI (reference sequence). The CDR3 coding sequence is TGTGCCAGCAGTTACTTTGAACAGGGGAACACTGAAGCTTTCTTT. Translation gives CASSYFEQGNTEAFF.

This clonotype has ten or more counts. V and J are TRBV16 and TRBJ1-1, with no clear D. Germline loops: CDR1 KGHSY, CDR2 FQNENV. The ends were cut back, 4 bases at V and 3 bases at J, with 9 bases in the middle. This CDR3 is built from 13 residues. This CDR3 reads CASSPFRHTEAFF. CDR3 sequence (DNA): TGTGCCAGCAGCCCCTTTAGGCACACTGAAGCTTTCTTT.

This clonotype was counted many times. V usage is TRBV20-1 and J usage is TRBJ2-1; a weak D match, TRBD2 (5 bases). The CDR3 is 11 amino acids. The V end lost 7 bases, the J end lost 4 bases, and 8 bases lay between the germline ends. Germline V gene lookup returns CDR1 DFQATT and CDR2 SNEGSKA (reference sequence). CDR3 sequence: CSGRGYNEQFF. CDR3 DNA: TGCAGTGGAAGAGGGTACAATGAGCAGTTCTTC.

This clonotype was found many times. J is TRBJ1-4 and V is TRBV2; possible D gene TRBD1, 6 bases. Trimming removed 6 bases at V and 7 bases at J, with 12 bases between. CDR1 SNHLY and CDR2 FYNNEI come from the germline V gene. The CDR3 totals 13 residues. CDR3 region: CASRQGLTEKLFF. The CDR3 DNA is TGTGCCAGCAGACAGGGCTTGACTGAAAAACTGTTTTTT. Complete variable domain (other parts from reference TRBV2 and TRBJ1-4): EPEVTQTPSHQVTQMGQEVILRCVPISNHLYFYWYRQILGQKVEFLVSFYNNEISEKSEIFDDQFSVERPDGSNFTLKIRSTKLEDSAMYFCASRQGLTEKLFFGSGTQLSVL.

The CDR3 bases are TGTGCCAGCAGACCCGGGGGACAGGGCTACTATGGCTACACCTTC. Its protein product is CASRPGGQGYYGYTF. The chain carries TRBV6-2 or TRBV6-3 and TRBJ1-2; 9 bases map to TRBD1. The CDR3 has 15 amino acids. V lost 6 bases and J lost 3; bases outside the gene matches: 8. Germline V gene data show CDR1 as MNHEY and CDR2 as SVGEGT.

This chain links TRBV4-1 with TRBJ1-5, with TRBD1 identical over 7 bases. The CDR3 totals 15 residues. V was clipped by 6 bases and J by 6 bases; unmatched bases: 11. Germline CDR1 reads MGHRA; CDR2 reads YSYEKL. CDR3 loop: CASSTGEFTGQPQHF. The CDR3 DNA reads TGCGCCAGCAGTACAGGGGAATTTACCGGTCAGCCCCAGCATTTT.

This clonotype has ten or more counts. This rearrangement joins TRBV9 to TRBJ2-1; D possibly corresponds to TRBD1 (5 bases). This CDR3 region has 15 residues. Germline V gene data show CDR1 as SGDLS and CDR2 as YYNGEE. The germline V and J ends were trimmed by 0 bases and 3 bases, with 10 bases remaining between them. The CDR3 is CASSVGQTIYNEQFF. In DNA, the CDR3 is TGTGCCAGCAGCGTAGGACAGACGATCTACAATGAGCAGTTCTTC.

This clonotype occurred many times. This chain joins TRBV20-1 and TRBJ2-4; no clear D. CDR3 size: 15 residues. The V gene's germline CDR1 is DFQATT and CDR2 SNEGSKA (reference sequence). V was clipped by 5 bases and J by 0 bases, with 14 bases between them. DNA for the CDR3: TGCAGTGCTGAGACTCAAACGCTAGCCAAAAACATTCAGTACTTC. Protein product: CSAETQTLAKNIQYF.

This clonotype has a count of ten or more. V is TRBV6-4 and J is TRBJ2-1, with 7 positions matching TRBD2. In germline, CDR1 is MRHNA, CDR2 SNTAGT. Unmatched junction bases numbered 13, after V lost 7 bases and J lost 7 bases. The CDR3 totals 15 residues. CDR3 DNA: TGTGCCAGCACCAAAGTGGCGGGAGATTTAAATGAGCAGTTCTTC. This codes for CASTKVAGDLNEQFF.

This clonotype was seen ten or more times. The genes are TRBV19 and TRBJ2-3, with TRBD2 matching 9 bases. J lost 0 bases, V lost 6 bases, and 4 bases had no gene match. The CDR3 is 15 residues long. Germline CDR1 LNHDA, CDR2 SQIVND (reference sequence). The CDR3 region is CASRRLAGSTDTQYF. The CDR3, as DNA: TGTGCCAGTAGGCGCCTAGCGGGAAGCACAGATACGCAGTATTTT. Filled out from reference TRBV19 and TRBJ2-3, the complete variable domain reads DGGITQSPKYLFRKEGQNVTLSCEQNLNHDAMYWYRQDPGQGLRLIYYSQIVNDFQKGDIAEGYSVSREKKESFPLTVTSAQKNPTAFYLCASRRLAGSTDTQYFGPGTRLTVL.

The gene calls are TRBV7-2 and TRBJ2-3; 8 nucleotides align to TRBD2. Trimming removed 2 bases from V and 5 bases from J; junction bases left unmatched: 3. The CDR3 is 14 residues long. The germline CDR1 and CDR2 sequences are SGHTA and FQGNSA. CDR3 DNA: TGTGCCAGCAGCTTAAGACTAGCGCTAGATACGCAGTATTTT. Its translation is CASSLRLALDTQYF.

V is TRBV6-2 or TRBV6-3 and J is TRBJ1-5, with a tentative D call TRBD1 (5 bases). Germline V gene sequence: CDR1 MNHEY, CDR2 SVGEGT. V was cut by 2 bases and J by 7 bases, with 12 bases left in between. The CDR3 length is 14 residues. CDR3 in amino acids: CASSYEGALQPQHF. CDR3 DNA sequence: TGTGCCAGCAGTTACGAAGGGGCTCTCCAGCCCCAGCATTTT.

At least ten counts were recorded for this clonotype. The chain recombines TRBV10-1 with TRBJ1-5; TRBD1 matches at 7 bases. This CDR3 has 16 amino acids. Germline CDR1 is WNHNN and CDR2 is SYGVQD (reference sequence). The V segment lost 6 bases and the J segment 2 bases; nucleotides outside the gene matches: 10. The CDR3 DNA is TGCGCCAGCAGGCCGGGGCAGGGGGGAGGCAATCAGCCCCAGCATTTT. It codes for CASRPGQGGGNQPQHF.

At least ten counts were recorded for this clonotype. The chain is built from TRBV20-1 and TRBJ2-2; D unclear. The CDR3 runs to 13 residues. The V gene lost 3 bases and the J gene lost 4 bases, with 9 bases spanning the gap. Germline loops: CDR1 DFQATT, CDR2 SNEGSKA (reference sequence). CDR3 sequence (DNA): TGCAGTGCTAGGTCTTTATTCACCGGGGAGCTGTTTTTT. It yields the protein CSARSLFTGELFF.

The table lists this clonotype with many counts. The chain carries TRBV11-1 and TRBJ2-5, with D hard to call. The germline gives CDR1 SGHAT, CDR2 FQDESV (reference sequence). This CDR3 contains 12 residues. Between the trimmed V and J ends, which lost 7 bases and 4 bases, there was a span of 10 bases. Written as DNA, the CDR3 is TGTGCCAGCACTCCGACGCGAGAGACCCAGTACTTC. This codes for CASTPTRETQYF.

The table lists this clonotype with a few counts. The rearrangement links TRBV11-2 to TRBJ2-1; TRBD2 matches at 11 bases. Per germline, CDR1 SGHAT and CDR2 FQNNGV. V lost 5 bases, J lost 3 bases, and 9 bases stayed unmatched. The CDR3 has 17 residues. As DNA, the CDR3 is TGTGCCAGCAGCCCGAAACAACTAGCGGGGGACTACAATGAGCAGTTCTTC. Protein: CASSPKQLAGDYNEQFF.

As for this clonotype: This may come from a read error, since a much larger clone is one base off. This rearrangement joins TRBV6-1 to TRBJ2-1; D is uncertain. The length of the CDR3 is 13 residues. Trimming stripped 6 bases from V and 6 bases from J, with 12 bases between. Germline CDR1 is MNHNS and CDR2 is SASEGT. CDR3 amino acids: CASRPQRSNEQFF. The CDR3 nucleotides are TGTGCCAGCAGACCCCAGAGGAGCAATGAGCAGTTCTTC.

This clonotype has ten or more counts. The V call is TRBV3-1, the J call TRBJ2-1, with D possibly being TRBD1 or TRBD2 (5 bases each). The germline gives CDR1 LGHDT, CDR2 YNNKEL (reference sequence). The CDR3 sequence is 16 residues long. Trimming removed 4 bases at V and 4 bases at J, with 17 bases between. CDR3 sequence: CASSPSGEGRYNEQFF. The CDR3 nucleotides are TGTGCCAGCAGCCCCAGCGGCGAGGGGAGATACAATGAGCAGTTCTTC.

This clonotype was observed a handful of times. CDR3 bases: TGTGCCTGGAGTGTTTACAGGGGGATCTCTGGAAACACCATATATTTT. This gives the protein CAWSVYRGISGNTIYF. The chain links TRBV30 to TRBJ1-3; 8 bases fit TRBD1. The CDR3 has 16 amino acids. After removal of 0 bases from V and 0 bases from J, the junction contained 4 bases not matched to a gene. CDR1 and CDR2 from the germline V gene are GTSNPN and SVGIG (reference sequence).

This rearrangement joins TRBV29-1 to TRBJ2-1; D is perhaps TRBD2 (5 bases). CDR3 length: 14 residues. Germline V gene lookup returns CDR1 SQVTM and CDR2 ANQGSEA. The V gene lost 5 bases and the J gene lost 8 bases, with 19 bases spanning the gap. The CDR3 DNA reads TGCAGCGTTTATGGAGGCCTATCCGGTCATGAGCAGTTCTTC. It translates to CSVYGGLSGHEQFF.